The clone carrying this T cell receptor (beta chain) was seen more than once but under ten times. Its target is not known. The data originate from a study of naive and memory T cell subsets. Whole-study results and caveats: No ground truth validated the naive and memory repertoire findings. In CD4 and CD8 cells, diversity dropped from naive through EMRA.

Two oligonucleotides, mixed equimolar, formed the beta constant-region primer covering TRBC1 and TRBC2. Four rounds of PCR amplified the ligated cDNA using nested alpha and beta constant-region primers plus SP2. MiXCR was run by TCRdb on the UMI-ligation and nested PCR reads, yielding one entry per CDR3 protein. The data contain tens of thousands of distinct CDR3 sequences, more than 7% of them singletons. CMV status came from CD4+ T cell IFNgamma after overnight CMV lysate stimulation of fresh PBMCs. V dropped 0 bases and J dropped 1 base, with 11 bases sitting between them. The germline gives CDR1 SGDLS, CDR2 YYNGEE. The CDR3 extends over 15 amino acids.

Sequencing input: central memory CD8+ T cells from blood. The gene calls are TRBV9 and TRBJ2-7; possibly TRBD1 for D (5 bases). The receptor's source is a human donor in good health. CDR3 region: CASSVGGGVSYEQYF. CDR3 in DNA: TGTGCCAGCAGCGTAGGGGGCGGCGTGTCCTACGAGCAGTACTTC.